This TCR beta chain was obtained from a study of T cell responses to AZD1222 COVID-19 vaccine. About this clone itself: Antigen specificity is unknown.

Libraries were prepared by immunoSEQ multiplex PCR; TCRdb keeps only in-frame clonotypes and omits some of them. Of around 92,000 clones listed, approximately 90% are singletons. Study-wide results and caveats: Within unmutated variant regions lay the reported targets of nearly half of spike-specific TCRs. Spike-specific TCR depth and breadth grew after two AZD1222 doses. Among the donors, most were white British and more were female, and clonal diversity was possibly underestimated.

Sequenced material: peripheral blood, taken on day 0 of AZD1222 vaccination. The origin of this receptor is an adult in good health.

CDR3 in amino acids: CSVGGSGTDTQYF. The CDR3 DNA follows: TGCAGCGTCGGGGGGAGCGGCACAGATACGCAGTATTTT. The chain joins TRBV29-1 to TRBJ2-3, with 7 bases matching TRBD2. The germline V gene encodes CDR1 SQVTM and CDR2 ANQGSEA. The V gene end was trimmed by 6 bases and the J gene end by 1 base; junction bases not matched to a gene: 4. The CDR3 extends over 13 amino acids.